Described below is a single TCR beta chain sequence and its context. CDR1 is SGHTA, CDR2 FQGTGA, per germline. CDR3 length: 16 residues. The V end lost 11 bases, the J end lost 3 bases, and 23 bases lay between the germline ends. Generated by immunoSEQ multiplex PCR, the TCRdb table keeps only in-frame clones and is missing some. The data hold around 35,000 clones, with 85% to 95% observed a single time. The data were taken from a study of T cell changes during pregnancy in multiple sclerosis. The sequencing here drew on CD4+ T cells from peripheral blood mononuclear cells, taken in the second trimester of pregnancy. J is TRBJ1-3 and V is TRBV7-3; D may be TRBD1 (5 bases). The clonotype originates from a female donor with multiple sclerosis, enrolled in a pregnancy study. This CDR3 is CAGVGGDSGGGNTIYF. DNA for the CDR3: TGTGCCGGAGTCGGAGGGGACTCGGGTGGTGGAAACACCATATATTTT.